This entry concerns a single TCR beta chain. What it binds is unknown. The CDR3 loop spans 12 amino acids. V was trimmed by 2 bases and J by 9 bases, leaving 7 bases between them. Germline CDR1 MNHEY, CDR2 SVGEGT. This sample stems from a study of T cells after yellow fever vaccination. Study-wide background: Those fractions that held only low numbers of cells were prepared using the SMART-Seq v4 Ultra Low Input RNA kit. Findings of the study overall: Repertoires sorted by FACS could include abundant clonotypes that are contaminants from the bulk population. CD4 and CD8 compartments shared a small share of clonotypes, likely from convergent recombination. Post-booster reappearance was seen for most primary-vaccination clones (about 95% CD4, 88% CD8).

Each CDR3 protein is one row after TCRdb ran MiXCR on the 5' RACE reads. The data show a few hundred thousand distinct CDR3 sequences, about 7.1% seen once. The clonotype was recovered from a man aged 25-40 years who received the YFV17D yellow fever vaccine. The source material was CD4+ T cells sorted from PBMCs, sampled 15 days after the yellow fever booster vaccination. The gene calls are TRBV6-2 or TRBV6-3 and TRBJ2-2, with D possibly being TRBD1 (5 bases). For the CDR3, the DNA is TGTGCCAGCAGTTACCAGGGCCGGGAGCTGTTTTTT. Translation: CASSYQGRELFF.